Listed here are 19 T cell receptor beta chains from one sample, sequenced in a study of identical twins. TCRdb recomputed calls from the 5' RACE reads with MiXCR, one row per CDR3 protein. The sample consists of hundreds of thousands of distinct CDR3 sequences, about 8.1% of them appearing once. These data are also associated with another study on yellow fever vaccine responses in identical twins.

The sequenced sample was memory (CD45RO+) T cells sorted from blood. The receptors come from a woman aged 18-29 years in good health.

V usage is TRBV28 and J usage is TRBJ1-6; weak D call: TRBD1 (6 bases). Germline V gene lookup returns CDR1 MDHEN and CDR2 SYDVKM. With 6 bases removed from V and 9 bases from J, the gap between germline ends came to 9 bases. This CDR3 contains 12 residues. The CDR3: CASRTGFSPLHF. In nucleotides, the CDR3 is TGTGCCAGCAGAACAGGGTTTTCACCCCTCCACTTT. Filled out from reference TRBV28 and TRBJ1-6, the complete variable domain reads DVKVTQSSRYLVKRTGEKVFLECVQDMDHENMFWYRQDPGLGLRLIYFSYDVKMKEKGDIPEGYSVSREKKERFSLILESASTNQTSMYLCASRTGFSPLHFGNGTRLTVT.

This clonotype turned up a few times. The chain joins TRBV15 to TRBJ2-1, with 7 bases matching TRBD2. The germline V gene has CDR1 LNHNV and CDR2 YYDKDF (reference sequence). The CDR3 consists of 14 residues. V shed 1 base, J shed 10 bases, and the junction held 7 bases outside the gene matches. DNA of the CDR3: TGTGCCACCAGCAGAGGGGACTACCTGGGGGAGCAGTTCTTC. Its translation: CATSRGDYLGEQFF.

The chain combines TRBV2 with TRBJ2-6; D not certain. Germline-derived CDR1 and CDR2 are SNHLY and FYNNEI. CDR3 size: 13 residues. V shed 4 bases and J shed 13 bases, with 14 bases lying between them. DNA of the CDR3: TGTGCCAGCAGTGTATCGGACCTTCGAGTCCTGACTTTC. It is translated as CASSVSDLRVLTF.

J is TRBJ2-1 and V is TRBV10-2, with 9 positions matching TRBD2. Germline-derived CDR1 and CDR2 are WSHSY and SAAADI. This CDR3 region has 17 residues. V trimming: 8 bases; J trimming: 4 bases; junction bases outside the gene matches: 15. The CDR3 DNA is TGCGCCAGCCGTCCCTCTTGGGCGGGAGGGCCGTACAATGAGCAGTTCTTC. As protein: CASRPSWAGGPYNEQFF.

There are many counts of this clonotype. This sequence joins TRBV6-1 and TRBJ1-1; the D is unclear. This CDR3 spans 14 amino acids. CDR1 and CDR2 (germline): MNHNS, SASEGT. Trimming removed 5 bases from V and 4 bases from J, with 14 bases in between. Here the CDR3 reads CASSQTDVGTEAFF. The CDR3 DNA reads as TGTGCCAGCAGTCAAACAGATGTAGGCACTGAAGCTTTCTTT.

This clonotype was picked up many times. This sequence joins TRBV7-2 and TRBJ2-1; TRBD2 matches at 8 bases. The CDR3 length is 14 residues. CDR1 is SGHTA and CDR2 is FQGNSA in the germline V gene. Germline trimming cut 1 base from V and 9 bases from J; bases unmatched to any gene: 5. CDR3 sequence reads: CASSLGTSFVEQFF. Here the CDR3 DNA reads TGTGCCAGCAGCTTAGGGACTAGCTTCGTTGAGCAGTTCTTC.

This chain joins TRBV3-1 and TRBJ2-7, with 7 bases lining up with TRBD1. Germline V gene sequence: CDR1 LGHDT, CDR2 YNNKEL (reference sequence). Unmatched junction bases numbered 0, after V lost 1 base and J lost 0 bases. This CDR3 contains 14 residues. CDR3 sequence (DNA): TGTGCCAGCAGCCAAGGGACAGGCTCCTACGAGCAGTACTTC. As protein: CASSQGTGSYEQYF.

This chain uses TRBV9 with TRBJ2-1, with D hard to call. This CDR3 is 15 amino acids long. In germline, CDR1 is SGDLS, CDR2 YYNGEE. Trimming took off 0 bases at V and 4 bases at J, with 11 bases between the two ends. CDR3 loop: CASSVDQFPYNEQFF. The CDR3, as DNA: TGTGCCAGCAGCGTAGATCAGTTCCCGTACAATGAGCAGTTCTTC. Full variable domain (rest looked up from reference TRBV9 and TRBJ2-1): DSGVTQTPKHLITATGQRVTLRCSPRSGDLSVYWYQQSLDQGLQFLIQYYNGEERAKGNILERFSAQQFPDLHSELNLSSLELGDSALYFCASSVDQFPYNEQFFGPGTRLTVL.

Ten or more counts support this clonotype. The J gene is TRBJ1-5, the V gene TRBV20-1; D uncertain. The CDR3 spans 15 residues. Germline V lookup: CDR1 DFQATT, CDR2 SNEGSKA (reference sequence). The ends were cut back, 3 bases at V and 0 bases at J, with 12 bases in the middle. CDR3 residues: CSASSRLYSNQPQHF. In DNA form, the CDR3 reads TGCAGTGCTAGTTCCAGGCTTTATAGCAATCAGCCCCAGCATTTT.

The rearrangement links TRBV3-1 to TRBJ2-3, with 10 bases aligning to TRBD2. With 4 bases clipped from V and 0 bases from J, the junction kept 4 bases outside the gene matches. CDR1 and CDR2 from the germline V gene are LGHDT and YNNKEL (reference sequence). This CDR3 spans 16 amino acids. CDR3 DNA sequence: TGTGCCAGCAGCCTTCGACTAGCGGGTAGCACAGATACGCAGTATTTT. As protein: CASSLRLAGSTDTQYF.

This clonotype has a handful of counts. V usage is TRBV12-3 or TRBV12-4 and J usage is TRBJ2-1; D may be TRBD1 or TRBD2 (6 bases each). The CDR3 is 18 amino acids. The CDR3 nucleotides read TGTACCATCAGTTTAGCGCTAATAGGAAGGGGGGACTACAATGAGCAGTTCTTC. This codes for CTISLALIGRGDYNEQFF.

This clonotype was counted ten times or more. This chain uses TRBV28 with TRBJ2-7; 7 nucleotides match TRBD1. Germline CDR1 MDHEN, CDR2 SYDVKM. The CDR3 extends over 14 amino acids. Trimming at V came to 6 bases and at J to 3 bases, leaving 8 bases not matched to a gene. The CDR3 DNA reads TGTGCCAGCAGCACTGACAGGGATCTCTACGAGCAGTACTTC. Encoded protein: CASSTDRDLYEQYF.

This clonotype was detected a few times. This chain connects TRBV6-1 to TRBJ1-1; a possible D gene is TRBD1 (6 bases). Trimming pared 2 bases from V and 4 bases from J, leaving 20 bases between. The CDR3 sequence is 17 residues long. Germline-derived CDR1 and CDR2 are MNHNS and SASEGT. CDR3 in DNA: TGTGCCAGCAGTGAATTTCTACAGGGAGGGGGGACCACTGAAGCTTTCTTT. Its translation: CASSEFLQGGGTTEAFF.

This clonotype was detected only a few times. This chain joins TRBV12-3 or TRBV12-4 and TRBJ2-2, with no clear D. The CDR3 has 14 amino acids. The V and J ends lost 3 bases and 4 bases respectively, with 9 bases between them. As DNA, the CDR3 is TGTGCCAGCAGTTTGGTACCGCCCACCGGGGAGCTGTTTTTT. This encodes CASSLVPPTGELFF.

This chain links TRBV5-8 with TRBJ2-3, with D possibly being TRBD2 (7 bases). V shed 0 bases and J shed 8 bases, with 16 bases lying between them. The CDR3 sequence is 15 residues long. Looked up from germline, CDR1 is SGHTS and CDR2 is YDEGEE. This CDR3 reads CASSLEGGTAATQYF. CDR3 nucleotides: TGTGCCAGCAGCTTGGAGGGGGGGACCGCTGCTACGCAGTATTTT.

The chain links TRBV6-1 to TRBJ2-3; weak D call: TRBD1 (5 bases). The CDR3 contains 15 residues. Trimming left V 6 bases short and J 5 bases short, with 18 bases between. Germline V gives CDR1 MNHNS, CDR2 SASEGT. CDR3 in amino acids: CASSGPRQGGDTQYF. The CDR3 DNA sequence: TGTGCCAGCAGCGGGCCTCGGCAGGGTGGAGATACGCAGTATTTT.

V usage is TRBV27 and J usage is TRBJ2-2, with 8 positions matching TRBD1. Germline CDR1 is MNHEY and CDR2 is SMNVEV (reference sequence). Unmatched junction bases numbered 8, after V lost 8 bases and J lost 3 bases. The CDR3 covers 15 residues. The CDR3 sequence is CASGRQGRYTGELFF. The CDR3 DNA sequence: TGTGCCAGCGGTAGACAGGGGAGGTACACCGGGGAGCTGTTTTTT.

This clonotype was detected ten times or more. The chain combines TRBV20-1 with TRBJ2-3; 11 bases are a match to TRBD2. Unmatched junction bases numbered 5, after V lost 5 bases and J lost 4 bases. The CDR3 is 14 residues long. Per germline, CDR1 DFQATT and CDR2 SNEGSKA (reference sequence). This CDR3 is CSASTSGMADTQYF. The CDR3 DNA is TGCAGTGCTTCGACTAGCGGGATGGCAGATACGCAGTATTTT.

The V and J genes are TRBV12-3 or TRBV12-4 and TRBJ1-1, with 8 positions matching TRBD1. The trim removed 2 bases at V and 5 bases at J, leaving 7 bases unmatched. The CDR3 spans 15 residues. The CDR3: CASSLQATGGTEAFF. DNA for the CDR3: TGTGCCAGCAGTTTACAGGCTACAGGGGGAACTGAAGCTTTCTTT.